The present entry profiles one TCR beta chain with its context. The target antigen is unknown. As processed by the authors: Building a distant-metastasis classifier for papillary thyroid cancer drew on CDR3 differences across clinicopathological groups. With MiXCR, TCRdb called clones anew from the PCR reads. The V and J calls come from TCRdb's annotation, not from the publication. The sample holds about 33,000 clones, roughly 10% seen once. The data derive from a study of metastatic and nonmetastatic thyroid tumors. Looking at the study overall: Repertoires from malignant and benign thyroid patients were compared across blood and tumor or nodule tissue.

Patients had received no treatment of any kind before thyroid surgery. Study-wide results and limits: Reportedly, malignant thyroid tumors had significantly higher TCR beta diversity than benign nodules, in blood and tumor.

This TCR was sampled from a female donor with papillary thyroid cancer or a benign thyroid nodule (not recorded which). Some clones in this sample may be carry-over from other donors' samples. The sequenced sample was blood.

CDR3 sequence: CASSPAYRARHYGYTF. CDR3 DNA sequence: TGTGCCAGCAGCCCCGCCTATAGGGCCCGTCACTATGGCTACACCTTC. The chain links TRBV6-1 to TRBJ1-2; D is ambiguous. Germline-derived CDR1 and CDR2 are MNHNS and SASEGT. There are 16 residues in the CDR3. Trimming shortened V by 6 bases and J by 3 bases, and 20 bases separated the two germline ends.